This T cell receptor beta chain was obtained from a study of T-cell reconstitution after alpha-beta-depleted transplantation in children. Study results and limitations: As was reported, about two months after transplant, alpha-beta T cells came from several hundred expanded graft clones. Newly produced T cells mostly provided counts and TCRbeta diversity after one year, as hyperexpanded clones declined. Elevated TCRbeta diversity at day 60 was traced, in some patients, to surviving recipient T cells and thymic progenitors.

Library preparation (for TCRbeta) was performed with unique molecular identifiers. In TCRdb, the PCR reads were re-called with MiXCR into one record per CDR3 protein. The table has roughly 340,000 distinct CDR3 sequences, 15% to 20% seen once. This clonotype was found a few times. What it binds is unknown. V lost 4 bases to trimming and J lost 0 bases; unmatched junction nucleotides: 4. CDR1 is MGHRA, CDR2 YSYEKL, per germline. The CDR3 runs 16 residues. The sample was PBMCs, mostly from graft donor cells, taken 360 days after TCRalphabeta/CD19-depleted stem cell transplant. The chain is built from TRBV4-1 and TRBJ2-7; TRBD2 matches 12 bases. This TCR was sampled from a male patient aged 2 to 10 who had a stem cell transplant for acute lymphoblastic leukemia, so the T cells may come from the graft donor. Written as DNA, the CDR3 is TGCGCCAGCAGCCGCCTAGCGGGAGGGCCCTCCTACGAGCAGTACTTC. Protein product: CASSRLAGGPSYEQYF.